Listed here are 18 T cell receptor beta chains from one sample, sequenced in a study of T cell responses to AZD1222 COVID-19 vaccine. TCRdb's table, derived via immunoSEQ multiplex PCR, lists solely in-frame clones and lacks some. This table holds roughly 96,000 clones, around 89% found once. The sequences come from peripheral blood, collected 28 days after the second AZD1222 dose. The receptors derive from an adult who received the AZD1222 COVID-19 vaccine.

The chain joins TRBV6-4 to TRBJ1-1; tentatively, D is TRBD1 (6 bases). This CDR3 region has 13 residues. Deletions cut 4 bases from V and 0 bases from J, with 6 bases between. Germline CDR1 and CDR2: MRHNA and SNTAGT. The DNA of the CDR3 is TGTGCCAGCAGTGCAGGGGTGAACACTGAAGCTTTCTTT. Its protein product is CASSAGVNTEAFF.

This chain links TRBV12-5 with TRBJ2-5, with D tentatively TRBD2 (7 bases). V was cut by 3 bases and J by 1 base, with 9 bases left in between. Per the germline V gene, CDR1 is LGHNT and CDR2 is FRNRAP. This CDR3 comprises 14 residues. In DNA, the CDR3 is TGTGCTAGTGGTTTAGGGGGGGCCCAAGAGACCCAGTACTTC. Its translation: CASGLGGAQETQYF.

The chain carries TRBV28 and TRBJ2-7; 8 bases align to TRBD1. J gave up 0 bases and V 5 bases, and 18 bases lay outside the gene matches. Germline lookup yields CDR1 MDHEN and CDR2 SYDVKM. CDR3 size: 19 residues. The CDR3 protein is CASSPLPGQGVFSSYEQYF. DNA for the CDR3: TGTGCCAGCAGTCCCCTGCCCGGACAGGGAGTATTCAGCTCCTACGAGCAGTACTTC.

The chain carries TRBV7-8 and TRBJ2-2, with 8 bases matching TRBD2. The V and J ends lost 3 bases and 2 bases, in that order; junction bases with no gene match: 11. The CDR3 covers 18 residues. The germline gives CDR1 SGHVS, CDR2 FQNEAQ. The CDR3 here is CASSLASGPPYNTGELFF. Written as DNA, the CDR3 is TGTGCCAGCAGCTTGGCTAGCGGGCCTCCCTACAACACCGGGGAGCTGTTTTTT.

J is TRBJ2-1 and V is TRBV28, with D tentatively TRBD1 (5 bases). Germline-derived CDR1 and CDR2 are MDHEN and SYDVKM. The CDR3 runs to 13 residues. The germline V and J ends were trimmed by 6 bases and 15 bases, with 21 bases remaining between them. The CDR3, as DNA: TGTGCCAGCAGAGAAAAGGTTGCTAGGGGTGGGTTCTTC. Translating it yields CASREKVARGGFF.

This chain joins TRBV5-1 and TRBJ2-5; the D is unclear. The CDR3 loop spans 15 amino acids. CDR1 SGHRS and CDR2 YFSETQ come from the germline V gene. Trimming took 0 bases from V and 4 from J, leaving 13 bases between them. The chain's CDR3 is CASSLATDSGETQYF. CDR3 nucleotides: TGCGCCAGCAGCTTGGCAACTGATAGTGGAGAGACCCAGTACTTC.

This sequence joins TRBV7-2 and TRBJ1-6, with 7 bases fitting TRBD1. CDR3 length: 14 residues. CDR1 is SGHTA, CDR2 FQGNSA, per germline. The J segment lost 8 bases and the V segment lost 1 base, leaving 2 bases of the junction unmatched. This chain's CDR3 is CASSLVDRDSPLHF. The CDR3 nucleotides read TGTGCCAGCAGCTTAGTAGACAGGGATTCACCCCTCCACTTT. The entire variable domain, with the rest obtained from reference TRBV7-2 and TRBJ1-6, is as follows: GAGVSQSPSNKVTEKGKDVELRCDPISGHTALYWYRQSLGQGLEFLIYFQGNSAPDKSGLPSDRFSAERTGGSVSTLTIQRTQQEDSAVYLCASSLVDRDSPLHFGNGTRLTVT.

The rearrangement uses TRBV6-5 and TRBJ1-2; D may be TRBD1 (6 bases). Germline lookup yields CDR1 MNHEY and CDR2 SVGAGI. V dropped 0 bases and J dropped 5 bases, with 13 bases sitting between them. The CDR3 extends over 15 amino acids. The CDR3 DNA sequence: TGTGCCAGCAGTTACTCGGCCCGGGGGCGGTATGGCTACACCTTC. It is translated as CASSYSARGRYGYTF.

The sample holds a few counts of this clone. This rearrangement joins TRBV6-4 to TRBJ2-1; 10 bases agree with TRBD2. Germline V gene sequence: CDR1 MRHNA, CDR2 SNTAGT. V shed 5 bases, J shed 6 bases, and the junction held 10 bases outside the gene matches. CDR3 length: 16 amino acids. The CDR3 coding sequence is TGTGCCAGCAGTATCTCTAGCGGGAGTGCGGGCAATGAGCAGTTCTTC. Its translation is CASSISSGSAGNEQFF.

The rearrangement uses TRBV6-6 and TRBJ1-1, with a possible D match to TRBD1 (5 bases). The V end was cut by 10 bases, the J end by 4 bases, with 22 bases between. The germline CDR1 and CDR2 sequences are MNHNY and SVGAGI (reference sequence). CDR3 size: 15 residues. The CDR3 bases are TGTGCCACGACCCCCCCGAGGGGTCTGGGCACTGAAGCTTTCTTT. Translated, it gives CATTPPRGLGTEAFF.

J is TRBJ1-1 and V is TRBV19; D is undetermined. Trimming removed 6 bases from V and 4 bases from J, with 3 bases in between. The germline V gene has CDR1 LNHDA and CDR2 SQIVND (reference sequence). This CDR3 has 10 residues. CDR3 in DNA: TGTGCCAGTAGCGGCACTGAAGCTTTCTTT. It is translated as CASSGTEAFF.

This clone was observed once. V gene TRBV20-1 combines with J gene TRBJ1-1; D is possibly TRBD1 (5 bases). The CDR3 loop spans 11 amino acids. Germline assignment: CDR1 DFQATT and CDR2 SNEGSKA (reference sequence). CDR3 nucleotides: TGCAGATTAGGGGCGGGCACTGAAGCTTTCTTT. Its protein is CRLGAGTEAFF.

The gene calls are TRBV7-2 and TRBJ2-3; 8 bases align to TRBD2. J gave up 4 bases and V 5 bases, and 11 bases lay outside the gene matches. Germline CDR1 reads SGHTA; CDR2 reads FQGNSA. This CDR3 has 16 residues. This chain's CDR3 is CASSLIRTAGADTQYF. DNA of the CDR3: TGTGCCAGCAGCCTCATAAGGACAGCGGGGGCAGATACGCAGTATTTT.

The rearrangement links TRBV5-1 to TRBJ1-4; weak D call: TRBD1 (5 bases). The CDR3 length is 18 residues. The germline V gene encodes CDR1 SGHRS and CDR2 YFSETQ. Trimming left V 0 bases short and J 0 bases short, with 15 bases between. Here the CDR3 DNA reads TGCGCCAGCAGCTTGGTGGGAGGGGTTGTTGCAACTAATGAAAAACTGTTTTTT. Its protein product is CASSLVGGVVATNEKLFF.

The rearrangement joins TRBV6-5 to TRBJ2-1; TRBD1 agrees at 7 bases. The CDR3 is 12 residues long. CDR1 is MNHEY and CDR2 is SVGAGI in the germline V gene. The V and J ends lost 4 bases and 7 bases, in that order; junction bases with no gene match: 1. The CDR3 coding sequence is TGTGCCAGCAGTTCACAGGGGAATGAGCAGTTCTTC. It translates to CASSSQGNEQFF.

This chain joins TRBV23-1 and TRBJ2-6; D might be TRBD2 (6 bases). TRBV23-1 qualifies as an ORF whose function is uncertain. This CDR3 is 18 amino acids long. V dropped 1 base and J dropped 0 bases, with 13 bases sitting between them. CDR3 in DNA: TGCGCCAGCAGTCAATATTCCAGGCGGGACTCTGGGGCCAACGTCCTGACTTTC. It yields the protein CASSQYSRRDSGANVLTF.

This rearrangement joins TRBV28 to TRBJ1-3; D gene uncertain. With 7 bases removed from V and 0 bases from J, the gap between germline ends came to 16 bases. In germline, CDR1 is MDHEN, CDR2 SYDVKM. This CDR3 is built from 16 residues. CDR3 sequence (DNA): TGTGCCAGCACTCTCTTCCGATTGAGCTCTGGAAACACCATATATTTT. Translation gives CASTLFRLSSGNTIYF.

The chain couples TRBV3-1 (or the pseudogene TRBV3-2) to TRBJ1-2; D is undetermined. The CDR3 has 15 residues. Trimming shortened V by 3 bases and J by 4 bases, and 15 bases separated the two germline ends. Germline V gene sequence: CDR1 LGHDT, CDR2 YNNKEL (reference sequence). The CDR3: CASSHPKEGSYGYTF. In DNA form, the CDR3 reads TGTGCCAGCAGCCACCCCAAGGAGGGAAGCTATGGCTACACCTTC.